Each of the 21 T cell receptor beta chains below was sequenced from the same sample in a study of CD4+ T cells in melanoma. Assay: immunoSEQ multiplex PCR; the TCRdb copy retains only in-frame clones and omits some. The table has about 140,000 clones, around nine tenths seen once. The receptors shown here come from a human donor with melanoma.

J is TRBJ1-2 and V is TRBV2; no reliable D call. Trimming removed 4 bases from V and 2 bases from J, with 8 bases in between. The germline CDR1 and CDR2 sequences are SNHLY and FYNNEI. The CDR3 consists of 13 residues. CDR3: CASSGALNYGYTF. In DNA form, the CDR3 reads TGTGCCAGCAGTGGGGCACTAAACTATGGCTACACCTTC.

This sequence joins TRBV2 and TRBJ1-1; 7 bases fit TRBD1. The V gene end was trimmed by 2 bases and the J gene end by 8 bases; junction bases not matched to a gene: 5. The CDR3 spans 13 residues. The V gene's germline CDR1 is SNHLY and CDR2 FYNNEI. The CDR3 here is CASSERRGQEAFF. Here the CDR3 DNA reads TGTGCCAGCAGTGAAAGGAGGGGACAGGAAGCTTTCTTT. The complete variable domain, with remaining parts taken from reference TRBV2 and TRBJ1-1, reads EPEVTQTPSHQVTQMGQEVILRCVPISNHLYFYWYRQILGQKVEFLVSFYNNEISEKSEIFDDQFSVERPDGSNFTLKIRSTKLEDSAMYFCASSERRGQEAFFGQGTRLTVV.

This sequence joins TRBV27 and TRBJ1-4; D is unresolved. Trimming removed 1 base at V and 7 bases at J, with 10 bases between. Germline V lookup: CDR1 MNHEY, CDR2 SMNVEV (reference sequence). This CDR3 spans 14 amino acids. In DNA, the CDR3 is TGTGCCAGCAGTTTATATGGAGGCAGTGAAAAACTGTTTTTT. Amino acids: CASSLYGGSEKLFF.

The chain joins TRBV2 to TRBJ2-1; 11 bases agree with TRBD2. CDR3 length: 17 amino acids. V lost 5 bases, J lost 7 bases, and 13 bases stayed unmatched. The germline CDR1 and CDR2 sequences are SNHLY and FYNNEI. In nucleotides, the CDR3 is TGTGCCAGCAGTCGAAACGGCCTAGCGGGGGGTCAGAATGAGCAGTTCTTC. Translation gives CASSRNGLAGGQNEQFF.

The table lists this clone with a count of one. J is TRBJ2-3 and V is TRBV6-1; TRBD2 is a possible D gene (6 bases). Germline CDR1 and CDR2: MNHNS and SASEGT. CDR3 length: 15 residues. V lost 1 base, J lost 0 bases, and 8 bases lay in between. CDR3 protein: CASSEGGASTDTQYF. CDR3 DNA: TGTGCCAGCAGTGAAGGCGGGGCTAGCACAGATACGCAGTATTTT.

The chain recombines TRBV5-1 with TRBJ1-4; D is unclear. The CDR3 totals 15 residues. V was pared by 1 base and J by 4 bases, with 11 bases between. Germline-derived CDR1 and CDR2 are SGHRS and YFSETQ. CDR3 amino acids: CASSLLAGLNEKLFF. CDR3 bases: TGCGCCAGCAGCTTGTTGGCAGGTCTTAATGAAAAACTGTTTTTT.

The chain carries TRBV6-6 and TRBJ1-1, with a tentative D call TRBD1 (6 bases). Deletions cut 6 bases from V and 7 bases from J, with 15 bases between. This CDR3 is built from 13 residues. The V gene's germline CDR1 is MNHNY and CDR2 SVGAGI (reference sequence). CDR3 amino acids: CASRETGLHEAFF. In DNA form, the CDR3 reads TGTGCCAGCAGAGAGACAGGTTTACATGAAGCTTTCTTT.

V gene TRBV2 combines with J gene TRBJ1-1; D is perhaps TRBD1 (6 bases). CDR3 size: 13 residues. CDR1 is SNHLY, CDR2 FYNNEI, per germline. Trimming stripped 6 bases from V and 5 bases from J, with 13 bases between. The CDR3 DNA sequence: TGTGCCAGCAGGACGGAGGGGGGGACTGAAGCTTTCTTT. It specifies CASRTEGGTEAFF.

The chain couples TRBV6-4 to TRBJ2-3; D ambiguous. V gave up 7 bases and J gave up 2 bases, with 16 bases separating them. The V gene's germline CDR1 is MRHNA and CDR2 SNTAGT. This CDR3 comprises 15 residues. The CDR3, as DNA: TGTGCCAGCAAGAAGGATCCGATCTCCACAGATACGCAGTATTTT. The encoded protein is CASKKDPISTDTQYF.

The chain combines TRBV18 with TRBJ2-7; D is possibly TRBD2 (5 bases). CDR1 is KGHSH and CDR2 is LQKENI in the germline V gene. This CDR3 region has 14 residues. Trimming left V 2 bases short and J 2 bases short, with 10 bases between. CDR3: CASSPFSGTYEQYF. CDR3 DNA sequence: TGTGCCAGCTCACCATTCTCGGGGACCTACGAGCAGTACTTC.

The V and J genes are TRBV7-6 and TRBJ2-6; TRBD1 matches at 12 bases. The CDR3 runs to 18 residues. V was clipped by 5 bases and J by 1 base; unmatched bases: 6. Per germline, CDR1 SGHVS and CDR2 FNYEAQ. Here the CDR3 DNA reads TGTGCCAGCAGCCCGCTGGGACAGGGGGCGTCTGGGGCCAACGTCCTGACTTTC. It is translated as CASSPLGQGASGANVLTF.

The chain couples TRBV19 to TRBJ1-5, with D possibly being TRBD1 (5 bases). Per germline, CDR1 LNHDA and CDR2 SQIVND (reference sequence). Trimming took off 1 base at V and 5 bases at J, with 15 bases between the two ends. The CDR3 sequence is 16 residues long. The CDR3 DNA follows: TGTGCCAGTAGTATAGGGGGCAGTGGGGTATATCAGCCCCAGCATTTT. Protein sequence: CASSIGGSGVYQPQHF.

This chain links TRBV15 with TRBJ2-2, with TRBD2 matching over 8 bases. The CDR3 consists of 16 residues. From germline, CDR1 is LNHNV and CDR2 YYDKDF (reference sequence). The V segment lost 0 bases and the J segment 8 bases; nucleotides outside the gene matches: 8. CDR3 loop: CATSRDERGGAGELFF. Written as DNA, the CDR3 is TGTGCCACCAGCAGAGATGAACGGGGGGGTGCGGGGGAGCTGTTTTTT.

The chain joins TRBV5-5 to TRBJ1-1; D is perhaps TRBD1 (5 bases). This CDR3 contains 15 residues. The V gene's germline CDR1 is SGHKS and CDR2 YYEKEE (reference sequence). Trimming took off 3 bases at V and 2 bases at J, with 14 bases between the two ends. CDR3 amino acids: CASSYITGGNTEAFF. In DNA form, the CDR3 reads TGTGCCAGCAGCTACATAACCGGGGGAAACACTGAAGCTTTCTTT.

The chain carries TRBV5-1 and TRBJ2-1; D possibly corresponds to TRBD1 (6 bases). Germline V gene lookup returns CDR1 SGHRS and CDR2 YFSETQ. V was cut by 4 bases and J by 10 bases, with 15 bases left in between. This CDR3 is 13 amino acids long. This CDR3 is CASSGDTTGEQFF. The CDR3 DNA sequence: TGCGCCAGCAGCGGGGACACGACGGGGGAGCAGTTCTTC. Variable domain in full (rest from reference TRBV5-1 and TRBJ2-1): KAGVTQTPRYLIKTRGQQVTLSCSPISGHRSVSWYQQTPGQGLQFLFEYFSETQRNKGNFPGRFSGRQFSNSRSEMNVSTLELGDSALYLCASSGDTTGEQFFGPGTRLTVL.

The chain joins TRBV19 to TRBJ2-7; 8 bases map to TRBD2. The junction had 14 bases not matched to a gene; V was cut back by 6 bases and J by 7 bases. Germline V lookup: CDR1 LNHDA, CDR2 SQIVND (reference sequence). The CDR3 runs 15 residues. The CDR3 sequence is CASRVSGGPVGEQYF. In DNA, the CDR3 is TGTGCCAGTAGGGTCAGCGGGGGACCCGTGGGGGAGCAGTACTTC.

The chain links TRBV27 to TRBJ2-1; a possible D gene is TRBD1 (6 bases). CDR3 length: 16 residues. V was pared by 6 bases and J by 3 bases, with 18 bases between. CDR1 and CDR2 from the germline V gene are MNHEY and SMNVEV (reference sequence). The CDR3, as DNA: TGTGCCAGCAGGCGGGTCAGGGGTGGGAACTACAATGAGCAGTTCTTC. As protein: CASRRVRGGNYNEQFF.

The V and J genes are TRBV7-8 and TRBJ1-4; possibly TRBD1 for D (6 bases). The CDR3 runs 17 residues. CDR1 is SGHVS, CDR2 FQNEAQ, per germline. V dropped 0 bases and J dropped 2 bases, with 13 bases sitting between them. The DNA of the CDR3 is TGTGCCAGCAGCTTAGCCGCCCAGGGGCAGACTAATGAAAAACTGTTTTTT. This gives the protein CASSLAAQGQTNEKLFF.

V gene TRBV19 combines with J gene TRBJ1-6; D is uncertain. This CDR3 has 13 amino acids. The germline V gene has CDR1 LNHDA and CDR2 SQIVND (reference sequence). With 0 bases removed from V and 9 bases from J, the gap between germline ends came to 6 bases. CDR3: CASSIEVASPLHF. As DNA, the CDR3 is TGTGCCAGTAGTATAGAGGTTGCTTCACCCCTCCACTTT.

The chain combines TRBV5-5 with TRBJ2-7, with 7 bases aligning to TRBD1. V gave up 2 bases and J gave up 2 bases; unmatched junction bases: 7. Germline V gene data show CDR1 as SGHKS and CDR2 as YYEKEE (reference sequence). The CDR3 is 15 residues long. The CDR3 sequence: CASSFGPGQTYEQYF. CDR3 nucleotide sequence: TGTGCCAGCAGCTTTGGCCCGGGACAGACCTACGAGCAGTACTTC.

The gene calls are TRBV7-6 and TRBJ1-2; D is uncertain. The CDR3 consists of 12 residues. Germline CDR1 SGHVS, CDR2 FNYEAQ. Trimming shortened V by 4 bases and J by 7 bases, and 10 bases separated the two germline ends. The CDR3 nucleotides are TGTGCCAGCAGCTCTCCTTCCGGTGGCTACACCTTC. Its protein is CASSSPSGGYTF.